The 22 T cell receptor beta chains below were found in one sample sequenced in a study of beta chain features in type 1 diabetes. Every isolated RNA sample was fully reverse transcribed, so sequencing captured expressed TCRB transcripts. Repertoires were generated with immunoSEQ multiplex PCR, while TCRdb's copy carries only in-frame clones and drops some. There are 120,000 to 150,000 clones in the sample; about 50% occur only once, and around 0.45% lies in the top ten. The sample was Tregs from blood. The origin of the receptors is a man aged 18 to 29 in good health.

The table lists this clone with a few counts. In DNA, the CDR3 is TGTGCCTGGAGACCCAGGAACACTGAAGCTTTCTTT. Translation: CAWRPRNTEAFF. The V and J genes are TRBV30 and TRBJ1-1; no firm D call. V was cut by 3 bases and J by 1 base, with 6 bases left in between. The CDR3 spans 12 residues. The germline V gene encodes CDR1 GTSNPN and CDR2 SVGIG (reference sequence). Based on the CDR3 plus reference TRBV30 and TRBJ1-1, the full variable domain is SQTIHQWPATLVQPVGSPLSLECTVEGTSNPNLYWYRQAAGRGLQLLFYSVGIGQISSEVPQNLSASRPQDRQFILSSKKLLLSDSGFYLCAWRPRNTEAFFGQGTRLTVV.

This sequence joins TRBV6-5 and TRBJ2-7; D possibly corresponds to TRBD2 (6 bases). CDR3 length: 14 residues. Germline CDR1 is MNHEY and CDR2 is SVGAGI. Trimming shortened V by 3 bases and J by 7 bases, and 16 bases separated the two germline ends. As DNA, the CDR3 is TGTGCCAGCAGTTATCCCAACGTGGCGGGGGAGCAGTACTTC. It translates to CASSYPNVAGEQYF.

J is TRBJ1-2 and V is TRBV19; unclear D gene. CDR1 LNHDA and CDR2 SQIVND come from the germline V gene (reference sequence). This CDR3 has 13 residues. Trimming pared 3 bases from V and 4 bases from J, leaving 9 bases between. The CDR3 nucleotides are TGTGCCAGTAGTATCACCCGGGGCTATGGCTACACCTTC. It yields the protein CASSITRGYGYTF.

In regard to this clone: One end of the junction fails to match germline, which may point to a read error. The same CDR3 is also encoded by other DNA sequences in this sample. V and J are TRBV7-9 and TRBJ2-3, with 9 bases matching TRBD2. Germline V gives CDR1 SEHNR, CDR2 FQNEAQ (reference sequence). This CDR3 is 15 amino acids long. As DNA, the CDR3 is TGCGCCAGCAGCTCGCTAGCGGGGTACACAGATACGCAGTATTTT. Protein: CASSSLAGYTDTQYF. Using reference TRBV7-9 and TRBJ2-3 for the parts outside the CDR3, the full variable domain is DTGVSQNPRHKITKRGQNVTFRCDPISEHNRLYWYRQTLGQGPEFLTYFQNEAQLEKSRLLSDRFSAERPKGSFSTLEIQRTEQGDSAMYLCASSSLAGYTDTQYFGPGTRLTVL.

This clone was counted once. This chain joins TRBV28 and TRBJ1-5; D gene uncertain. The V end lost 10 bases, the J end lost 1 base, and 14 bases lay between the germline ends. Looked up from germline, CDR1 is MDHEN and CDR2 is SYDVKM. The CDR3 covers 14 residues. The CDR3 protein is CANSRGRSNQPQHF. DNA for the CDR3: TGTGCCAATTCGCGGGGTCGGAGCAATCAGCCCCAGCATTTT. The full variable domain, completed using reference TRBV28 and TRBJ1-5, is DVKVTQSSRYLVKRTGEKVFLECVQDMDHENMFWYRQDPGLGLRLIYFSYDVKMKEKGDIPEGYSVSREKKERFSLILESASTNQTSMYLCANSRGRSNQPQHFGDGTRLSIL.

CDR3 amino acids: CASRGLAYGTDTQYF. The CDR3 nucleotides are TGTGCCAGCAGGGGACTAGCCTATGGCACAGATACGCAGTATTTT. J is TRBJ2-3 and V is TRBV7-9, with 9 bases identical to TRBD2. Germline V lookup: CDR1 SEHNR, CDR2 FQNEAQ (reference sequence). The CDR3 spans 15 residues. V lost 6 bases, J lost 1 base, and 5 bases stayed unmatched.

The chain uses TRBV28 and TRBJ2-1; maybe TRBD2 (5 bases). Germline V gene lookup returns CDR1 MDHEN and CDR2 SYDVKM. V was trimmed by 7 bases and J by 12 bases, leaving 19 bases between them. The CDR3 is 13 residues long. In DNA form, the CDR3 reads TGTGCCAGCACCCGGATAGCGCCCGCAAGGCAGTTCTTC. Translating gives CASTRIAPARQFF.

CDR3 loop: CASSLVARGHGYTF. As DNA, the CDR3 is TGTGCCAGCAGCTTGGTTGCTAGAGGCCATGGCTACACCTTC. V usage is TRBV7-2 and J usage is TRBJ1-2, with D unclear. The CDR3 spans 14 residues. From germline, CDR1 is SGHTA and CDR2 FQGNSA. The V end lost 3 bases, the J end lost 6 bases, and 14 bases lay between the germline ends.

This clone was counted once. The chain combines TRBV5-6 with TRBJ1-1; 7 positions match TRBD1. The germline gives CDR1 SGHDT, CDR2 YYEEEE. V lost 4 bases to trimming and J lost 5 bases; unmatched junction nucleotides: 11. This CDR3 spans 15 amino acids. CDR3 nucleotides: TGTGCCAGCAGCCAAGGCCGCTTGACAGGGACTGAAGCTTTCTTT. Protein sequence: CASSQGRLTGTEAFF.

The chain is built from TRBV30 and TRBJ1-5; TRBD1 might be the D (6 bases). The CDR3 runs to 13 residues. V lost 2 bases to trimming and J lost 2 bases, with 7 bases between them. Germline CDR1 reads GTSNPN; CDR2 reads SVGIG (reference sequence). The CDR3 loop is CAWSNRGNQPQHF. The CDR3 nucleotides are TGTGCCTGGAGTAACAGGGGCAATCAGCCCCAGCATTTT. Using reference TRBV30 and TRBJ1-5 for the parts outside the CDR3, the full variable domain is SQTIHQWPATLVQPVGSPLSLECTVEGTSNPNLYWYRQAAGRGLQLLFYSVGIGQISSEVPQNLSASRPQDRQFILSSKKLLLSDSGFYLCAWSNRGNQPQHFGDGTRLSIL.

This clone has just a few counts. The CDR3 nucleotides read TGTGCCAGTAGGGACAGGGGTAGGTTCGGTGGCTACACCTTC. This encodes CASRDRGRFGGYTF. J is TRBJ1-2 and V is TRBV19, with 9 bases that match TRBD1. With 6 bases clipped from V and 7 bases from J, the junction kept 9 bases outside the gene matches. This CDR3 has 14 amino acids. Germline CDR1 and CDR2: LNHDA and SQIVND (reference sequence).

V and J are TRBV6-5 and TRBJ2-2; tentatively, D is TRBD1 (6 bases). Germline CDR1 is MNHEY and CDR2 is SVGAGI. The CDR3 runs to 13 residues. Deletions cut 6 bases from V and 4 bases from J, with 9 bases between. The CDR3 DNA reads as TGTGCCAGCAGGAACAGGGTCACCGGGGAGCTGTTTTTT. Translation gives CASRNRVTGELFF.

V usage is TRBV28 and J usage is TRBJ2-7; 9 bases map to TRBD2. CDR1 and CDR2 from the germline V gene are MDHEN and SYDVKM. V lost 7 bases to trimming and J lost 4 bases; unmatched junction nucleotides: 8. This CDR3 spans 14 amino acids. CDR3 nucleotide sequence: TGTGCCAGCACTTCCCCGGGACTAGCTTACGAGCAGTACTTC. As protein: CASTSPGLAYEQYF.

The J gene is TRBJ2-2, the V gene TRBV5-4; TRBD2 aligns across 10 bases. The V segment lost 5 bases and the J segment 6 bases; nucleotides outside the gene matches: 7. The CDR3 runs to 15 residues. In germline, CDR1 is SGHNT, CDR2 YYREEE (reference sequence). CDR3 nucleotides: TGTGCCAGCAGATGGAGCGGGAGGGATCCCGGGGAGCTGTTTTTT. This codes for CASRWSGRDPGELFF. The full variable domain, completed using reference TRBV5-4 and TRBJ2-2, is ETGVTQSPTHLIKTRGQQVTLRCSSQSGHNTVSWYQQALGQGPQFIFQYYREEENGRGNFPPRFSGLQFPNYSSELNVNALELDDSALYLCASRWSGRDPGELFFGEGSRLTVL.

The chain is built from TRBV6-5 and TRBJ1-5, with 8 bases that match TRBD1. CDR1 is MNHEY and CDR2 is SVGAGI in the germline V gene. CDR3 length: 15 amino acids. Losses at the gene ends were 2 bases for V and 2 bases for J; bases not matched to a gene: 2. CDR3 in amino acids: CASSYDRGGNQPQHF. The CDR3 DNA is TGTGCCAGCAGTTACGACAGGGGTGGCAATCAGCCCCAGCATTTT.

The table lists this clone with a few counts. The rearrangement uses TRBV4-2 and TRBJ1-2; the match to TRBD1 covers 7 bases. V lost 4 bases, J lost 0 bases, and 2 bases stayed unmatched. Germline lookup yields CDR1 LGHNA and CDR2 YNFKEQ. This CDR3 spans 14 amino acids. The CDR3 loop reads CASSPGQTNYGYTF. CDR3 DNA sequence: TGTGCCAGCAGCCCGGGACAGACTAACTATGGCTACACCTTC.

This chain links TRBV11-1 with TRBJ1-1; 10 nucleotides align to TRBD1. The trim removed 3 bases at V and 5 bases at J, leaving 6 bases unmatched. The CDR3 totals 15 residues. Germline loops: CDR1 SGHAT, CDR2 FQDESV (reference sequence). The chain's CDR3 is CASSFPGQGVTEAFF. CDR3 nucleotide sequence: TGTGCCAGCAGCTTTCCTGGACAGGGGGTAACTGAAGCTTTCTTT.

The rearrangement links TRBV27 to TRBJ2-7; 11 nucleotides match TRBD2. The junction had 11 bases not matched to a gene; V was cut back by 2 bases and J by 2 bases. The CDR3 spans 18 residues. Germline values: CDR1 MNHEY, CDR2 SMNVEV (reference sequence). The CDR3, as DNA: TGTGCCAGCAGTTTACAATTGCTAGCGGGGGGACCCCCCTACGAGCAGTACTTC. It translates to CASSLQLLAGGPPYEQYF.

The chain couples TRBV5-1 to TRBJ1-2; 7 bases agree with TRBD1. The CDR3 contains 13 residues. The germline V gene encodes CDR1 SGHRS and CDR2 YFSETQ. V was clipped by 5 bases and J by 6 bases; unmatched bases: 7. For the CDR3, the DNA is TGCGCCAGCAGTGCCTTAGACAGGGATGGCTACACCTTC. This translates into CASSALDRDGYTF.

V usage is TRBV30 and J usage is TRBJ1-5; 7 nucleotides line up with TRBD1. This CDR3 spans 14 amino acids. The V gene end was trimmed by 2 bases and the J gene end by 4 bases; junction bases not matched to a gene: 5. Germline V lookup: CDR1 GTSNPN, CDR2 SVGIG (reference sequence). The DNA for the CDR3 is TGTGCCTGGAGTATGGGACAGCTGAATCAGCCCCAGCATTTT. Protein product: CAWSMGQLNQPQHF.

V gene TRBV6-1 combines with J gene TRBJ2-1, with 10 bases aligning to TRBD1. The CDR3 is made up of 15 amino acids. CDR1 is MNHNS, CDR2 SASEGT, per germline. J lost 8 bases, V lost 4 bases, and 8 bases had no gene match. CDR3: CASSVSGTGVHEQFF. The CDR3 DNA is TGTGCCAGCAGTGTCTCCGGGACAGGGGTCCATGAGCAGTTCTTC.

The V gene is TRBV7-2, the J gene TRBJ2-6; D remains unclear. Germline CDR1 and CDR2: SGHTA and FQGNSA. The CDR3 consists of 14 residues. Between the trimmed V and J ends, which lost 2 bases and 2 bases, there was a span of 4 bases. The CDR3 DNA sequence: TGTGCCAGCAGCTTAACAGCTGGGGCCAACGTCCTGACTTTC. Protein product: CASSLTAGANVLTF. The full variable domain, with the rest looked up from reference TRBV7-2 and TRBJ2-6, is GAGVSQSPSNKVTEKGKDVELRCDPISGHTALYWYRQSLGQGLEFLIYFQGNSAPDKSGLPSDRFSAERTGGSVSTLTIQRTQQEDSAVYLCASSLTAGANVLTFGAGSRLTVL.